A single sample gave rise to the 11 T cell receptor beta chains below, sequenced in a study of blood T cells in healthy people across ages. The second PCR ran roughly 6 to 12 cycles with a sample-barcoded 5' primer and J-beta primers. TCRdb reanalysed the 5' RACE reads using MiXCR and keeps one entry per CDR3 protein. This table holds approximately 1.5 million distinct CDR3 sequences, 40% to 45% found once. Material for sequencing was blood. The receptors derive from a woman between 18 and 29 years old in good health.

A single count supports this clonotype. This sequence joins TRBV20-1 and TRBJ1-2; weak D call: TRBD1 (6 bases). Trimming stripped 4 bases from V and 4 bases from J, with 13 bases between. Germline lookup yields CDR1 DFQATT and CDR2 SNEGSKA (reference sequence). This CDR3 is 13 amino acids long. For the CDR3, the DNA is TGCAGTGCTATAAGGGGGATCGGCTATGGCTACACCTTC. Amino acid sequence: CSAIRGIGYGYTF.

This chain links TRBV5-6 with TRBJ2-1, with D unresolved. The V gene lost 4 bases and the J gene lost 4 bases, with 18 bases spanning the gap. Germline V gene sequence: CDR1 SGHDT, CDR2 YYEEEE. The CDR3 is 16 residues long. The chain's CDR3 is CASSRYKRIIYNEQFF. CDR3 DNA: TGTGCCAGCAGCCGCTACAAGCGAATTATTTACAATGAGCAGTTCTTC.

This rearrangement joins TRBV28 to TRBJ2-1; 12 nucleotides align to TRBD2. This CDR3 has 16 amino acids. Per germline, CDR1 MDHEN and CDR2 SYDVKM. V lost 6 bases, J lost 3 bases, and 6 bases stayed unmatched. The CDR3 bases are TGTGCCAGCAGCTCGACTAGCGGGAGTAACTACAATGAGCAGTTCTTC. Protein: CASSSTSGSNYNEQFF.

This clonotype has a handful of counts. This sequence joins TRBV6-5 and TRBJ1-5; TRBD1 might be the D (6 bases). V was cut by 5 bases and J by 5 bases, with 10 bases left in between. This CDR3 is built from 13 residues. The germline V gene encodes CDR1 MNHEY and CDR2 SVGAGI. The CDR3 DNA reads as TGTGCCAGCAGTGCACGGACAGATCAGCCCCAGCATTTT. It codes for CASSARTDQPQHF.

About this clonotype: A junction boundary mismatches the germline segment, possibly from a read error. The chain employs TRBV10-3 and TRBJ1-1, with a possible D match to TRBD1 (5 bases). This CDR3 is 13 amino acids long. Germline V CDR1 and CDR2: ENHRY, SYGVKD. DNA of the CDR3: TGTGCCATCAGTGAGCAGGGAAATCCTGAAGTTTTCTTT. Translating gives CAISEQGNPEVFF.

The sample holds a few counts of this clonotype. The genes are TRBV7-9 and TRBJ2-3; no firm D call. This CDR3 is built from 17 residues. The germline V gene has CDR1 SEHNR and CDR2 FQNEAQ (reference sequence). V was clipped by 5 bases and J by 2 bases, with 20 bases between them. CDR3 protein: CASSKPPRQGITDTQYF. CDR3 DNA: TGTGCCAGCAGCAAGCCTCCGAGACAAGGGATCACAGATACGCAGTATTTT.

This clonotype was recorded a few times. This chain connects TRBV28 to TRBJ2-7, with unresolved D. The CDR3 is made up of 12 amino acids. Trimming shortened V by 3 bases and J by 7 bases, and 10 bases separated the two germline ends. Germline values: CDR1 MDHEN, CDR2 SYDVKM. The DNA for the CDR3 is TGTGCCAGCAGTTTTTGGTACAATGAGCAGTACTTC. Amino acid sequence: CASSFWYNEQYF.

The gene calls are TRBV5-1 and TRBJ2-5; no definite D call. V shed 1 base and J shed 5 bases, with 18 bases lying between them. The CDR3 runs to 16 residues. CDR1 is SGHRS, CDR2 YFSETQ, per germline. Here the CDR3 DNA reads TGCGCCAGCAGCTTGAGTCCGGTCCTAGGACGGGAGACCCAGTACTTC. Encoded protein: CASSLSPVLGRETQYF.

This clonotype was picked up a small number of times. The rearrangement uses TRBV29-1 and TRBJ2-7; D may match TRBD1 or TRBD2 (5 bases each). The end of the DNA is better explained by TRBJ2-5, so the J call may be wrong. The CDR3 runs 15 residues. From germline, CDR1 is SQVTM and CDR2 ANQGSEA. The CDR3 region has the DNA TGCAGCGTTGATATTTACGGGACCACTCGGGAGACCCAGTACTTC. Translated, it gives CSVDIYGTTRETQYF.

The gene calls are TRBV27 and TRBJ2-7; D is unclear. Germline lookup yields CDR1 MNHEY and CDR2 SMNVEV (reference sequence). The CDR3 length is 13 residues. Trimming left V 2 bases short and J 2 bases short, with 7 bases between. The CDR3 nucleotides read TGTGCCAGCAGTTTAAGGGCCCCCTACGAGCAGTACTTC. Translation: CASSLRAPYEQYF.

This clonotype was seen more than once but under ten times. The chain recombines TRBV29-1 with TRBJ2-7; possibly TRBD2 for D (6 bases). V was cut by 4 bases and J by 0 bases, with 13 bases left in between. The germline V gene has CDR1 SQVTM and CDR2 ANQGSEA. The CDR3 extends over 14 amino acids. In nucleotides, the CDR3 is TGCAGCGTTGTCACGGCGGAGGGCTCCTACGAGCAGTACTTC. As protein: CSVVTAEGSYEQYF.